The clone carrying this T cell receptor beta chain was counted a single time. This entry comes from a study of blood T cell repertoires in COVID-19. Study details: PBMCs, B-cell-depleted T cells, or T cells were the source of the cDNA or gDNA that made up the material.

Data came from immunoSEQ multiplex PCR; TCRdb stores just in-frame clones and leaves some out. The sample lists 300,000 to 350,000 clones; around 90% were seen once. The germline V and J ends were trimmed by 5 bases and 1 base, with 15 bases remaining between them. Looked up from germline, CDR1 is GTSNPN and CDR2 is SVGIG (reference sequence). CDR3 size: 15 residues. The gene calls are TRBV30 and TRBJ1-3, with unresolved D. Sequenced material: peripheral blood. This sequence was found in a woman in her thirties with COVID-19, enrolled during active disease. This chain's CDR3 is CAWYPGHGSGNTIYF. The CDR3 DNA reads TGTGCCTGGTACCCCGGTCACGGGTCTGGAAACACCATATATTTT.